This T cell receptor (beta chain) was identified in a study of T cells of healthy individuals. TCRdb processed the 5' RACE reads anew with MiXCR; each CDR3 protein has one entry. The sample contains 90,000 to 100,000 distinct CDR3 sequences, around 17% of which appear only once. This CDR3 region has 15 residues. The V and J ends lost 1 base and 2 bases respectively, with 11 bases between them. CDR1 and CDR2 (germline): SGHRS, YFSETQ. This clonotype was seen repeatedly, ten times or more. V usage is TRBV5-1 and J usage is TRBJ2-3, with TRBD2 as a possible D gene (5 bases). This sequence was found in a human donor in good health. The CDR3 protein is CASSLSGQITDTQYF. CDR3 DNA sequence: TGCGCCAGCAGCTTGAGCGGCCAGATCACAGATACGCAGTATTTT.